This T cell receptor beta chain derives from a study of Ad26.COV2.S vaccination and SARS-CoV-2 variants. Study-wide results and caveats: Vaccine recipients surpassed placebo recipients in spike-specific TCR breadth. Comparability of non-spike TCR breadth was observed across vaccine and placebo recipients.

Trimming pared 4 bases from V and 4 bases from J, leaving 0 bases between. The CDR3 is made up of 10 amino acids. Germline V lookup: CDR1 SGHTA, CDR2 FQGNSA. Treatment meaning: around 19 received Ad26.COV2.S at low or high dose, single or two shots; about 5 received placebo; per-sample allocation not given. Collection of samples fell on day 63 after the first vaccine or placebo injection. A Boston adult aged 18-55 years was the donor. An Ad26 vector expressing Wuhan-strain SARS-CoV-2 spike served as the vaccine. Turning to this clone: The antigen is undetermined.

Sequenced by immunoSEQ multiplex PCR; TCRdb stores in-frame clones only, minus some. The top ten hold 5.5% of the sample, which has around 300,000 clones, 90% seen once. This chain connects TRBV7-2 to TRBJ2-3; D not resolved. The TCR sequence derives from a person aged 18-60 years who received the Ad26.COV2.S COVID-19 vaccine or a placebo. The source was peripheral blood, collected in a trial of Ad26.COV2.S vaccine versus placebo. CDR3 residues: CASSSDTQYF. CDR3 nucleotides: TGTGCCAGCAGCTCAGATACGCAGTATTTT.